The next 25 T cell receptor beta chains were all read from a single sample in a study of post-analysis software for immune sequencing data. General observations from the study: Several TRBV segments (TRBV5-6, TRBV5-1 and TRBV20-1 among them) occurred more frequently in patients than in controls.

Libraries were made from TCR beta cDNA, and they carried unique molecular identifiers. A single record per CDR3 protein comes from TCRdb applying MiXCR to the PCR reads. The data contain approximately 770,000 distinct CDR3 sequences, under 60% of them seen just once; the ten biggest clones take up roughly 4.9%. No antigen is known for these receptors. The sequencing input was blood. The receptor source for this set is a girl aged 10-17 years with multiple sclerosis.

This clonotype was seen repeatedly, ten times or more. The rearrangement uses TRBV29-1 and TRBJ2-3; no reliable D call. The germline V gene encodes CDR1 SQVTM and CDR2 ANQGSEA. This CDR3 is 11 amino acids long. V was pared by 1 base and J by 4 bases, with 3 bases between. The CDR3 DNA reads TGCAGCGTTGAAGGGGCAGATACGCAGTATTTT. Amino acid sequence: CSVEGADTQYF.

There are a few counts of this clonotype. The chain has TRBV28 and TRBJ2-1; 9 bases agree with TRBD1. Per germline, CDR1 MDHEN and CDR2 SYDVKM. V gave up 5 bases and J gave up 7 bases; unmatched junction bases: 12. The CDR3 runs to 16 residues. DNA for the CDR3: TGTGCCAGCAGTCCTCCTAGGACAGGGGTGTGGAATGAGCAGTTCTTC. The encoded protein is CASSPPRTGVWNEQFF.

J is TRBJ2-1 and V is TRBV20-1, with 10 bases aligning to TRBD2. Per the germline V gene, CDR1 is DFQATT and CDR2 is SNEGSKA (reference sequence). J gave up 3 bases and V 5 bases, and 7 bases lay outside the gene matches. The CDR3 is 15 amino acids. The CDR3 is CSARDLAGVYNEQFF. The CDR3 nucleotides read TGCAGTGCTCGGGATCTAGCGGGAGTCTACAATGAGCAGTTCTTC.

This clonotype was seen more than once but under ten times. CDR3 nucleotides: TGCGCCAGCAGCCAAAAGGGGAGTTCCTACGAGCAGTACTTC. Translation gives CASSQKGSSYEQYF. The rearrangement links TRBV5-1 to TRBJ2-7; D possibly matches TRBD1 or TRBD2 (5 bases each). CDR1 is SGHRS, CDR2 YFSETQ, per germline. This CDR3 is built from 14 residues. The ends were cut back, 4 bases at V and 1 base at J, with 12 bases in the middle.

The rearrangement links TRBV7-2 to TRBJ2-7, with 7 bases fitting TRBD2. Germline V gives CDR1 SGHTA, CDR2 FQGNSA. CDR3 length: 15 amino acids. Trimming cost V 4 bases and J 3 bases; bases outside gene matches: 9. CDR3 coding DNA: TGTGCCAGCAGCTCCAAGCGGGACTTCTACTACGAGCAGTACGTC. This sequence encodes CASSSKRDFYYEQYV.

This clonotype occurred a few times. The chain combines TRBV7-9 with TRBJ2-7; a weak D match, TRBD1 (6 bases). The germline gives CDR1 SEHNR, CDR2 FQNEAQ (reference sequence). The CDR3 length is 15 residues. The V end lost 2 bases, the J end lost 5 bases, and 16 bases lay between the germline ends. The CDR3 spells CASSLRRLEGDEQYF. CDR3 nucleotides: TGTGCCAGCAGCTTACGTCGGCTAGAGGGGGACGAGCAGTACTTC.

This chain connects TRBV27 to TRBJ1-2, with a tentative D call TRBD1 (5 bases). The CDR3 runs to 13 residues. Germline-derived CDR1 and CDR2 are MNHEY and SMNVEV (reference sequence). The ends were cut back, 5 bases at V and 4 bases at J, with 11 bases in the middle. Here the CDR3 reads CASSDRQFYGYTF. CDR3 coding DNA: TGTGCCAGCAGTGACAGACAGTTCTATGGCTACACCTTC.

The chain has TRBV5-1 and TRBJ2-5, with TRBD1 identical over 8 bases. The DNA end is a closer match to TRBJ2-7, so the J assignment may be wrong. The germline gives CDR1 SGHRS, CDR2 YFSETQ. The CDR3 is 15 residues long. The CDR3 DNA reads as TGCGCCAGCAGCAAAACAGGGGGGACTCCTTTCGAGCAGTACTTC. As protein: CASSKTGGTPFEQYF.

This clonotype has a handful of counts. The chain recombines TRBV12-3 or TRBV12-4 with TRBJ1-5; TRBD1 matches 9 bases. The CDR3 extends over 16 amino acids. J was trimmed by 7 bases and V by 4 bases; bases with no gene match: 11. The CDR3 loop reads CASSSSQGASRQPQHF. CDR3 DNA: TGTGCCAGCAGTTCCTCACAGGGGGCAAGTAGGCAGCCCCAGCATTTT.

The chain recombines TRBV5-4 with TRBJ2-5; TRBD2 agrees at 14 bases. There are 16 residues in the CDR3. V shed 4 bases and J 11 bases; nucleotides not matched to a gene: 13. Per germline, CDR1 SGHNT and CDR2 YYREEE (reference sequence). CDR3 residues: CASSLGTSGRSGEQYF. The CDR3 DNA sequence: TGTGCCAGCAGCCTAGGGACTAGCGGGAGAAGTGGGGAGCAGTACTTC.

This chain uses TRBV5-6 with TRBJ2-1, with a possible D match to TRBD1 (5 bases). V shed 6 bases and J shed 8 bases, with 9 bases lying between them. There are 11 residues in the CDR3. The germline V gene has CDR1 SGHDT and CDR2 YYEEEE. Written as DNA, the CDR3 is TGTGCCAGCAATGGCAGGGATGAGCAGTTCTTC. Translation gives CASNGRDEQFF.

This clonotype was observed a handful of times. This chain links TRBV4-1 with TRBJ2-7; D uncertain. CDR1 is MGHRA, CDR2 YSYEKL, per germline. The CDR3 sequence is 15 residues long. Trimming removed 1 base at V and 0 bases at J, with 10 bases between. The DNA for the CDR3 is TGCGCCAGCAGCCAAGGAGGAGAGCTCTCCTACGAGCAGTACTTC. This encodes CASSQGGELSYEQYF.

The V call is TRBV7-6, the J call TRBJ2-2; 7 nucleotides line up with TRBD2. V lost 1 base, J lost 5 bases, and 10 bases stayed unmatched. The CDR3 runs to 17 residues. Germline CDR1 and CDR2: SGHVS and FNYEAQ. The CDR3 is CASSLVPRASGTGELFF. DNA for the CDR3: TGTGCCAGCAGCTTAGTCCCCCGGGCTAGCGGTACCGGGGAGCTGTTTTTT.

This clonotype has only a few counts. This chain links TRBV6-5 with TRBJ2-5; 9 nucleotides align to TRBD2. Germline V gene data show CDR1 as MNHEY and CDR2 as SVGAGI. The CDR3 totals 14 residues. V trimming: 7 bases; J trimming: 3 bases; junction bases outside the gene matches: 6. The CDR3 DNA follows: TGTGCCAGCATGGCGGTAGCGGGAGAAGAGACCCAGTACTTC. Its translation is CASMAVAGEETQYF.

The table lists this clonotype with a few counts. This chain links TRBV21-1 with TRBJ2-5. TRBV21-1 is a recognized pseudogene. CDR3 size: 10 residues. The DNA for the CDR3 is TGTGCCAGCACCCCAATGGCCCAGTACTTC. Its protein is CASTPMAQYF.

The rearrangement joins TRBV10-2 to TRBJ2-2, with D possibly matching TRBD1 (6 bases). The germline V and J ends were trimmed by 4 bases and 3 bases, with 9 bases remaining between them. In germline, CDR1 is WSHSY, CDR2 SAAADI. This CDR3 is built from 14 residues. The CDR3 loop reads CASSGTAYTGELFF. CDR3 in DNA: TGCGCCAGCAGTGGGACAGCCTACACCGGGGAGCTGTTTTTT.

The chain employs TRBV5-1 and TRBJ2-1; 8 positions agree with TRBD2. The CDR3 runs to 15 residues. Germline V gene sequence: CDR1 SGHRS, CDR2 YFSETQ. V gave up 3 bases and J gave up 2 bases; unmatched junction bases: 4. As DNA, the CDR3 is TGCGCCAGCAGCTGGGGACTAGGGGCCTACAATGAGCAGTTCTTC. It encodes CASSWGLGAYNEQFF.

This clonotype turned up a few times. The CDR3 DNA sequence: TGTGCCAGCTCACCTCCAGGGGTTAATGGCTACACCTTC. Amino acid sequence: CASSPPGVNGYTF. The rearrangement joins TRBV18 to TRBJ1-2, with D perhaps TRBD1 (6 bases). The V end lost 3 bases, the J end lost 6 bases, and 11 bases lay between the germline ends. This CDR3 has 13 amino acids. From germline, CDR1 is KGHSH and CDR2 LQKENI.

The CDR3 DNA reads as TGCGCCAGCAGCCAATCGACTAGCGGGGGGACCACAGATACGCAGTATTTT. Amino acids: CASSQSTSGGTTDTQYF. The chain combines TRBV4-1 with TRBJ2-3, with 13 positions matching TRBD2. The CDR3 is made up of 17 amino acids. J was trimmed by 2 bases and V by 2 bases; bases with no gene match: 4. Germline CDR1 reads MGHRA; CDR2 reads YSYEKL.

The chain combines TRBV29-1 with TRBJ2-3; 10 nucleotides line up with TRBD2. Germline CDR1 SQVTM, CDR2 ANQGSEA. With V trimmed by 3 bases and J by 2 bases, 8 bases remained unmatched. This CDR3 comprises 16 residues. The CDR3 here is CSVDAPSGSLTDTQYF. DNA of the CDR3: TGCAGCGTTGATGCGCCTAGCGGGAGTCTCACAGATACGCAGTATTTT.

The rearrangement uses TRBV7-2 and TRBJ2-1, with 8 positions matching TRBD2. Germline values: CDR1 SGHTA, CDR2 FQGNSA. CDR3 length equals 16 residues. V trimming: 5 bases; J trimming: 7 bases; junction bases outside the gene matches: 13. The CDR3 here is CASSIPLAGRGNEQFF. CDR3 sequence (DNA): TGTGCCAGCAGCATCCCCCTAGCGGGTCGAGGAAATGAGCAGTTCTTC.

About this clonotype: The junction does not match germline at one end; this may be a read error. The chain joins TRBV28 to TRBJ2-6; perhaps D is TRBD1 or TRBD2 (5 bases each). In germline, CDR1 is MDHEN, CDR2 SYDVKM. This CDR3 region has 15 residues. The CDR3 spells CASSLRGPGANVRTF. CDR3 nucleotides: TGTGCCAGCAGTTTACGGGGACCTGGGGCCAACGTCCGGACTTTC.

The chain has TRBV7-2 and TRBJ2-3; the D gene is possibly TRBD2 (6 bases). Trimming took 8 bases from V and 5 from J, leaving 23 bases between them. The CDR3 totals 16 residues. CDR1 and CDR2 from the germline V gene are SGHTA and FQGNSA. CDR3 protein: CASPPGEALVVDTQYF. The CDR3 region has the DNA TGTGCCAGCCCCCCCGGGGAGGCTCTCGTGGTAGATACGCAGTATTTT.

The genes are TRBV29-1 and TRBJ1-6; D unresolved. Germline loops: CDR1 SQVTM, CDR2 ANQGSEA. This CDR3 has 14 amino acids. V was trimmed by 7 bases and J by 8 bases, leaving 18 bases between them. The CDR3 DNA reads TGCAGCGCCTTGGCGGATGGTGGTGATTCACCCCTCCACTTT. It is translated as CSALADGGDSPLHF.

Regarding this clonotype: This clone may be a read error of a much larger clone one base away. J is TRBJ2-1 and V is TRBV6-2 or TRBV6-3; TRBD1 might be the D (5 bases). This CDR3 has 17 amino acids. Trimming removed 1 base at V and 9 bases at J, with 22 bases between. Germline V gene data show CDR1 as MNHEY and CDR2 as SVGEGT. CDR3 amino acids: CASSYFLGRKSDSEQFF. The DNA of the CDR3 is TGTGCCAGCAGTTACTTTCTCGGCCGAAAAAGCGACAGTGAGCAGTTCTTC.